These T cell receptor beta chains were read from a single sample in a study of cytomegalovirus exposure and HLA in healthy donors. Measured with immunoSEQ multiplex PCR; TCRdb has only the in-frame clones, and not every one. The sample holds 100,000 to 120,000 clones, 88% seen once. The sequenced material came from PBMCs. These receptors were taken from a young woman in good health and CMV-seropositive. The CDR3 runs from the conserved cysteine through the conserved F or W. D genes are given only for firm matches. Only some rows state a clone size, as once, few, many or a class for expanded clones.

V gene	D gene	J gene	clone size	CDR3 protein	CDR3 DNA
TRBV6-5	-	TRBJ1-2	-	CASSYVGVGYGYTF	TGTGCCAGCAGTTACGTCGGGGTTGGATATGGCTACACCTTC
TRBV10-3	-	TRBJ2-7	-	CAISEGTGNYEQYF	TGTGCCATCAGTGAAGGTACAGGGAACTACGAGCAGTACTTC
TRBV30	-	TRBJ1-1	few	CAWRGRVTDTEAFF	TGTGCCTGGAGAGGCAGGGTTACCGACACTGAAGCTTTCTTT
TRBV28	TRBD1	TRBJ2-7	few	CASRTGGHEQYF	TGTGCCAGCAGGACAGGGGGCCACGAGCAGTACTTC
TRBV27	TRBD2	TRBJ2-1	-	CASSLGLAGYNEQFF	TGTGCCAGCAGCCTGGGACTAGCGGGATACAATGAGCAGTTCTTC
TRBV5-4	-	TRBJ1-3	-	CASSLEVGPGNTIYF	TGTGCCAGCAGCTTGGAGGTGGGGCCGGGAAACACCATATATTTT
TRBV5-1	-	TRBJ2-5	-	CASSSLSTKIETQYF	TGCGCCAGCAGCTCTCTTTCGACAAAGATTGAGACCCAGTACTTC
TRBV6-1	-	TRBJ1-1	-	CASSDGSQGYTEAFF	TGTGCCAGCAGTGATGGTAGTCAGGGTTACACTGAAGCTTTCTTT
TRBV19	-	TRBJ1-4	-	CASRGASEKLFF	TGTGCCAGTAGAGGGGCAAGTGAAAAACTGTTTTTT
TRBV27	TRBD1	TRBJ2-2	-	CASSFGQGGTGELFF	TGTGCCAGCAGTTTCGGACAGGGCGGAACCGGGGAGCTGTTTTTT
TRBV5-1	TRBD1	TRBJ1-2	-	CASSSAGQGYGYTF	TGCGCCAGCAGCTCGGCGGGACAGGGGTATGGCTACACCTTC
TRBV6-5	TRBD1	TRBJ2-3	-	CASRSPGQGSDTQYF	TGTGCCAGCAGATCACCGGGACAGGGGTCAGATACGCAGTATTTT
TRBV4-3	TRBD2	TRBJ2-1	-	CASSPGRLAGLGDNEQFF	TGCGCCAGCAGCCCAGGCCGACTAGCGGGATTAGGGGACAATGAGCAGTTCTTC
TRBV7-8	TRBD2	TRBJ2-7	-	CASSFRLAGGPVEQYF	TGTGCCAGCAGCTTCAGACTAGCGGGGGGGCCGGTAGAGCAGTACTTC
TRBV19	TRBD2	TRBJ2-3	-	CASSIASGRSADTQYF	TGTGCCAGTAGTATAGCGAGCGGGAGGAGCGCAGATACGCAGTATTTT
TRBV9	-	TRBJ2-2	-	CASAHDVSGELFF	TGTGCCAGCGCACATGATGTGTCCGGGGAGCTGTTTTTT
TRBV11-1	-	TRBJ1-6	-	CASSLGQYNSPLHF	TGTGCCAGCAGCTTAGGACAGTATAATTCACCCCTCCACTTT
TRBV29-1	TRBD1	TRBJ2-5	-	CSATDRGDDGTQYF	TGCAGCGCTACGGACAGGGGGGATGATGGGACCCAGTACTTC
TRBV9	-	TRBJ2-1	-	CASSVVRKSPSYNEQFF	TGTGCCAGCAGCGTAGTGAGGAAGAGCCCTTCCTACAATGAGCAGTTCTTC
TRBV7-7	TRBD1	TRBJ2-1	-	CASSPRDRVSYNEQFF	TGTGCTAGCAGCCCCCGGGACAGGGTATCCTACAATGAGCAGTTCTTC
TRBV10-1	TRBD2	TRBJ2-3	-	CASSEGLAGNTDTQYF	TGCGCCAGCAGTGAGGGACTAGCGGGGAACACAGATACGCAGTATTTT
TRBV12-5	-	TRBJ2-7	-	CASGKLDSGINEQYF	TGTGCTAGTGGTAAACTTGACAGTGGGATTAACGAGCAGTACTTC
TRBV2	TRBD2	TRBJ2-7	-	CVSSGGRTTSEQYF	TGTGTTTCTAGCGGGGGGCGAACTACCTCCGAGCAGTACTTC
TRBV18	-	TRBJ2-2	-	CASSPEGLLNTGELFF	TGTGCCAGCTCACCAGAGGGATTATTGAACACCGGGGAGCTGTTTTTT
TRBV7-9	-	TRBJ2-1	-	CASIGRVSDEQFF	TGTGCCAGCATCGGCAGGGTTTCGGATGAGCAGTTCTTC
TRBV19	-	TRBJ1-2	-	CASSTSSSGAAYGYTF	TGTGCCAGTAGTACCTCGAGCAGTGGAGCGGCCTATGGCTACACCTTC
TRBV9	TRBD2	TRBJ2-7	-	CASSPRPGTSGRYEQYF	TGTGCCAGCAGCCCGAGGCCCGGGACTAGCGGGAGGTACGAGCAGTACTTC
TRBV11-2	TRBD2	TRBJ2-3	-	CASSLDWREMGTDTQYF	TGTGCCAGCAGCTTAGATTGGCGGGAGATGGGTACAGATACGCAGTATTTT
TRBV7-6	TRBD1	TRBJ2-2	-	CASSRRTQGALLPGELFF	TGTGCCAGCAGCAGGCGGACACAGGGGGCCCTTCTTCCCGGGGAGCTGTTTTTT
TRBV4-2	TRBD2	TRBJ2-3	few	CASSQRPRGGADTQYF	TGTGCCAGCAGCCAAAGACCTCGGGGGGGCGCAGATACGCAGTATTTT
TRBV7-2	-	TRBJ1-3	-	CASSLTRQGYSGNTIYF	TGTGCCAGCAGCTTAACTCGGCAGGGCTACTCTGGAAACACCATATATTTT
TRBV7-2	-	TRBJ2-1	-	CASSLISEQFF	TGTGCCAGCAGCTTAATTAGTGAGCAGTTCTTC
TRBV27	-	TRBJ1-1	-	CASSLSGSTEAFF	TGTGCCAGCAGTTTATCAGGGAGCACTGAAGCTTTCTTT
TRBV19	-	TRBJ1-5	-	CASGRVQPQHF	TGTGCCAGTGGGAGGGTACAGCCCCAGCATTTT
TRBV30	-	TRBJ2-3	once	CAWTRLVSGDTQYF	TGTGCCTGGACAAGACTAGTGTCAGGCGATACGCAGTATTTT
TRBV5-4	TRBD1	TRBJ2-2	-	CASSSDRAATGELFF	TGTGCCAGCAGCTCAGACAGGGCCGCCACCGGGGAGCTGTTTTTT
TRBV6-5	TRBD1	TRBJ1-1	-	CASSYTGDGTEAFF	TGTGCCAGCAGTTACACAGGGGACGGCACTGAAGCTTTCTTT
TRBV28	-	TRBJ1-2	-	CAVLPGSQLHGYTF	TGTGCCGTCCTCCCGGGGTCCCAGCTCCATGGCTACACCTTC
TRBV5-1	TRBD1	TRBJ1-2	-	CASRLDRGNYGYTF	TGCGCCAGCAGACTCGACAGGGGTAACTATGGCTACACCTTC
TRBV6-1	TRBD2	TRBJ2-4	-	CASSERRAGGRDIQYF	TGTGCCAGCAGTGAAAGGCGGGCGGGAGGGAGGGACATTCAGTACTTC
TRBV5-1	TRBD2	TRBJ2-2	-	CASTLVPSGSPGELFF	TGCGCCAGCACCTTGGTCCCTAGCGGGAGCCCCGGGGAGCTGTTTTTT
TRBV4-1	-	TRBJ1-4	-	CASSPGPGQDNEKLFF	TGCGCCAGCAGCCCAGGCCCGGGACAAGATAATGAAAAACTGTTTTTT
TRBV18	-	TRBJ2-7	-	CASSSFASSSSYEQYF	TGTGCCAGCTCATCATTTGCGTCTTCCTCTTCCTACGAGCAGTACTTC
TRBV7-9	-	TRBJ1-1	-	CASSTQLPEAFF	TGTGCCAGCAGCACTCAATTGCCTGAAGCTTTCTTT
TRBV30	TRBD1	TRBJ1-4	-	CAWGGQGALKPNEKLFF	TGTGCCTGGGGGGGACAGGGGGCACTGAAACCTAATGAAAAACTGTTTTTT
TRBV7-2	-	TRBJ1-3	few	CASSSRARGNTIYF	TGTGCCAGCAGCTCCAGAGCGCGGGGAAACACCATATATTTT
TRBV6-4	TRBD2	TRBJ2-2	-	CASSEGSGSAGELFF	TGTGCCAGCAGTGAGGGTAGCGGGAGCGCCGGGGAGCTGTTTTTT
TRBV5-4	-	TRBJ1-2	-	CASSLSAGADYGYTF	TGTGCCAGCAGCTTGTCGGCGGGGGCTGACTATGGCTACACCTTC
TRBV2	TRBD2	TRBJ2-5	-	CASSATSGGPRTQYF	TGTGCCAGCAGTGCGACTAGCGGGGGCCCGCGGACCCAGTACTTC
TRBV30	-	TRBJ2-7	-	CAWSVAPPQGFYEQYF	TGTGCCTGGAGTGTAGCCCCCCCACAGGGATTCTACGAGCAGTACTTC